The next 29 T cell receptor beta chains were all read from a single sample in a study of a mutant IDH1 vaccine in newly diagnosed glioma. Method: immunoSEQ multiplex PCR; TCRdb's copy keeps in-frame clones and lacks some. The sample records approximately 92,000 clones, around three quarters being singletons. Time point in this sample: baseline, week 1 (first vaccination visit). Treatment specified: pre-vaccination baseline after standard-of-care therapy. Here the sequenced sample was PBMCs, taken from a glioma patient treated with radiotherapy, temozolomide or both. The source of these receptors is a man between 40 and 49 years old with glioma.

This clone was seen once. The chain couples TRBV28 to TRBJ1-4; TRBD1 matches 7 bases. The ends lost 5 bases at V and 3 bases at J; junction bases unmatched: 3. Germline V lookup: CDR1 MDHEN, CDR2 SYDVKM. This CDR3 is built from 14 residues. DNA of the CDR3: TGTGCCAGCAGTCTAGGGGGCCCTAATGAAAAACTGTTTTTT. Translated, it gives CASSLGGPNEKLFF.

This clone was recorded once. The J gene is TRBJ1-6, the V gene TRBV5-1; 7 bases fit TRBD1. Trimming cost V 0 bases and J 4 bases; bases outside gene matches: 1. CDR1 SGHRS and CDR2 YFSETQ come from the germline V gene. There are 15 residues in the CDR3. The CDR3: CASSLGGQYNSPLHF. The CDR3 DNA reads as TGCGCCAGCAGCTTGGGGGGACAGTATAATTCACCCCTCCACTTT.

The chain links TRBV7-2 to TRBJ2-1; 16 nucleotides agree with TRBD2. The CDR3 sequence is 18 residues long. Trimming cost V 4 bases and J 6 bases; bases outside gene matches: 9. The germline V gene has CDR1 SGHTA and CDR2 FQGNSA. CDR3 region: CASSSSGTSGRARNEQFF. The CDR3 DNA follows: TGTGCCAGCAGCTCCTCCGGGACTAGCGGGAGGGCCCGCAATGAGCAGTTCTTC.

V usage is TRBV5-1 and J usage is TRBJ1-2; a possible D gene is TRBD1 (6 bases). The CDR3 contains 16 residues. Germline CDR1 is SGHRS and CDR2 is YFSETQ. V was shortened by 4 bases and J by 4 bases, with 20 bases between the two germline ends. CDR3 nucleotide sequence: TGCGCCAGCAGCCTATACCCGGCAGGGGCCACCTATGGCTACACCTTC. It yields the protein CASSLYPAGATYGYTF.

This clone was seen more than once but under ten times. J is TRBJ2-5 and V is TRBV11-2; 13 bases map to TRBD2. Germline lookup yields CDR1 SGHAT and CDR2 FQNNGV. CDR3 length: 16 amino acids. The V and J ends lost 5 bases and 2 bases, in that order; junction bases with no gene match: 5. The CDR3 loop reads CASSLLLAGGQETQYF. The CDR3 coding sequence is TGTGCCAGCAGCCTATTACTAGCGGGGGGGCAAGAGACCCAGTACTTC.

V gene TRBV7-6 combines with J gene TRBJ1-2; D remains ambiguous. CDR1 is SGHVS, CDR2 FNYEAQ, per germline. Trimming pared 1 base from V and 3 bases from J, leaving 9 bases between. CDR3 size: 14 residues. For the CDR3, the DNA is TGTGCCAGCAGCTTAGATGGCAGCGACTATGGCTACACCTTC. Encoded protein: CASSLDGSDYGYTF.

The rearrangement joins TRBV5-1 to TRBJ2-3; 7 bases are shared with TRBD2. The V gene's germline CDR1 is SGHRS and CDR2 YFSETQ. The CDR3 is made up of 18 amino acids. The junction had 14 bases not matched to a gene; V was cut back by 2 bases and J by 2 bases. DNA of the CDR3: TGCGCCAGCAGCTTATCCGGCGGGGGACTGATAAACACAGATACGCAGTATTTT. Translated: CASSLSGGGLINTDTQYF.

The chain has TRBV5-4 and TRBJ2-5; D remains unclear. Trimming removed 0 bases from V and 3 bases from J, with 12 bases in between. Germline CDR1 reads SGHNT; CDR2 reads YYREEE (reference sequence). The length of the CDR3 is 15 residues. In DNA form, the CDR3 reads TGTGCCAGCAGCTTGGGGGGTCAGGTGAAAGAGACCCAGTACTTC. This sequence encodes CASSLGGQVKETQYF.

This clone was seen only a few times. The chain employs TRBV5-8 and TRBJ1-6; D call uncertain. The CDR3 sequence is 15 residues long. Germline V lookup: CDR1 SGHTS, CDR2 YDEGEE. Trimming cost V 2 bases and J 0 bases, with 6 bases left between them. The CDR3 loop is CASSLESSYNSPLHF. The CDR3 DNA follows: TGTGCCAGCAGCTTAGAGAGCTCCTATAATTCACCCCTCCACTTT.

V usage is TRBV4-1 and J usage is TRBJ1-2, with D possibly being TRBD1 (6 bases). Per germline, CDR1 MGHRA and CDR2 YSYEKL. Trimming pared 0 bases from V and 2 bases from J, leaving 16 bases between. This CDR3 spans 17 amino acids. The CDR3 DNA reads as TGCGCCAGCAGCCAAGAGGGGTTTTTACAGGGAAACTATGGCTACACCTTC. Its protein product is CASSQEGFLQGNYGYTF.

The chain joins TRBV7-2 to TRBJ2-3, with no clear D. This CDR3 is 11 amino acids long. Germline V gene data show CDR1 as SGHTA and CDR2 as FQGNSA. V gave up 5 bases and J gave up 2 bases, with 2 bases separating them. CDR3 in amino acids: CASSLTDTQYF. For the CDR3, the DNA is TGTGCCAGCAGCCTCACAGATACGCAGTATTTT.

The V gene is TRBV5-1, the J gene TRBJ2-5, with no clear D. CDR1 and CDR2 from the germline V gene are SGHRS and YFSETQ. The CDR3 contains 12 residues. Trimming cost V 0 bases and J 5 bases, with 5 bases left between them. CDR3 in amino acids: CASSLDLETQYF. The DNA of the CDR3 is TGCGCCAGCAGCTTGGACTTGGAGACCCAGTACTTC.

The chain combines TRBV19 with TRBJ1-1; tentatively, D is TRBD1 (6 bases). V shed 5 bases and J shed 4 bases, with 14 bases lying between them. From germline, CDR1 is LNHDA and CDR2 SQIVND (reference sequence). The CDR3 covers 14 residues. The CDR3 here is CASSPSGQLTEAFF. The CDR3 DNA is TGTGCCAGTAGTCCTTCAGGACAGCTCACTGAAGCTTTCTTT.

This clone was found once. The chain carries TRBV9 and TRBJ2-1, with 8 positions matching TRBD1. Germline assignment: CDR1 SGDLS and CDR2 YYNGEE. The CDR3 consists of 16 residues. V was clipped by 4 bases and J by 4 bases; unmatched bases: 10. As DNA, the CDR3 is TGTGCCAGCAGCCCCCGGACAGGGATAGGGTACAATGAGCAGTTCTTC. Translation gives CASSPRTGIGYNEQFF. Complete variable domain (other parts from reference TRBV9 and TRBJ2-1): DSGVTQTPKHLITATGQRVTLRCSPRSGDLSVYWYQQSLDQGLQFLIQYYNGEERAKGNILERFSAQQFPDLHSELNLSSLELGDSALYFCASSPRTGIGYNEQFFGPGTRLTVL.

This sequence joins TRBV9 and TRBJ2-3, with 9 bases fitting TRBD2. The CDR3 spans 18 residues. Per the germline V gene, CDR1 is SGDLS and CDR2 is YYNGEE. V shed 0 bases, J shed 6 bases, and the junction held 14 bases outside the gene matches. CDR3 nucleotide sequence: TGTGCCAGCAGCGTAGATTCCCTCCGGGGCGGGGGGGCGGATACGCAGTATTTT. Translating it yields CASSVDSLRGGGADTQYF.

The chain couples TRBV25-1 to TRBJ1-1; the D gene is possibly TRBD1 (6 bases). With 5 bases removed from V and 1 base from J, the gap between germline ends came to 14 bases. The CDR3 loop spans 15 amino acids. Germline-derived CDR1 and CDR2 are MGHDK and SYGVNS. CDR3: CASSITGLRNTEAFF. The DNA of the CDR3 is TGTGCCAGCAGTATCACAGGGTTGAGGAACACTGAAGCTTTCTTT.

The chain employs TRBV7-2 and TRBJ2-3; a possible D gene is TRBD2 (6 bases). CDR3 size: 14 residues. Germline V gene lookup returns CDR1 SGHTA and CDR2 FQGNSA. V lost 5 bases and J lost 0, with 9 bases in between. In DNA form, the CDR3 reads TGTGCCAGCAGCCCCGGGACTAGCACAGATACGCAGTATTTT. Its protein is CASSPGTSTDTQYF.

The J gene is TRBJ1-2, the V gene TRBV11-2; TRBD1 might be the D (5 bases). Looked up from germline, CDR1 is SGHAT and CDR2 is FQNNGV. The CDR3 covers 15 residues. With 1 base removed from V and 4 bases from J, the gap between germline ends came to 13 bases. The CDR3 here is CASSLGGTGTYGYTF. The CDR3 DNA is TGTGCCAGCAGCTTAGGAGGCACAGGTACCTATGGCTACACCTTC.

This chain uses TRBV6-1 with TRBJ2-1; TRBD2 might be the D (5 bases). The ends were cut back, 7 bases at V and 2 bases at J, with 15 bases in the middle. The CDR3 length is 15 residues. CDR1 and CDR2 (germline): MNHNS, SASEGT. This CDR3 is CASKRFSVAYNEQFF. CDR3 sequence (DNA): TGTGCCAGCAAGCGTTTTAGCGTTGCCTACAATGAGCAGTTCTTC.

CDR3 in amino acids: CASSPGTGGIGETQYF. The CDR3 coding sequence is TGTGCCAGCAGCCCCGGGACAGGGGGGATCGGAGAGACCCAGTACTTC. This sequence joins TRBV9 and TRBJ2-5, with 11 nucleotides matching TRBD1. The V segment lost 4 bases and the J segment 4 bases; nucleotides outside the gene matches: 9. Germline loops: CDR1 SGDLS, CDR2 YYNGEE. The CDR3 is 16 amino acids.

This CDR3 is CASSVLGQPLSYEQYF. The DNA for the CDR3 is TGTGCCAGCAGTGTACTGGGACAGCCCCTCTCCTACGAGCAGTACTTC. This sequence joins TRBV6-1 and TRBJ2-7; TRBD1 matches at 7 bases. J lost 0 bases, V lost 4 bases, and 9 bases had no gene match. Germline-derived CDR1 and CDR2 are MNHNS and SASEGT. The CDR3 is 16 residues long.

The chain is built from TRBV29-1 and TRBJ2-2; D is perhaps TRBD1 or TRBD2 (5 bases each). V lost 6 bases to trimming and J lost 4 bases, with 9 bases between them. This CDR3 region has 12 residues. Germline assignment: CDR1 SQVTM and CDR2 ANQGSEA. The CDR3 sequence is CSVGRTTGELFF. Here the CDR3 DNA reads TGCAGCGTGGGACGGACCACCGGGGAGCTGTTTTTT.

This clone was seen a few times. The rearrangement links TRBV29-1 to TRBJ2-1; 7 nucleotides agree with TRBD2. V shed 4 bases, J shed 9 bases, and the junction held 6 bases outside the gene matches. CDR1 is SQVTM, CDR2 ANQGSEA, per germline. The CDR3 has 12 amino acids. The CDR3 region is CSVVLAVREQFF. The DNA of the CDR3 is TGCAGCGTTGTTCTAGCGGTCCGTGAGCAGTTCTTC.

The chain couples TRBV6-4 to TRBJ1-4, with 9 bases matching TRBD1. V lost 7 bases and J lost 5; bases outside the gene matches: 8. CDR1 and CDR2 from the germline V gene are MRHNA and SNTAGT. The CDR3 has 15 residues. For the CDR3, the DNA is TGTGCCAGCATCGGACAGGGGAAAAGGAATGAAAAACTGTTTTTT. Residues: CASIGQGKRNEKLFF.

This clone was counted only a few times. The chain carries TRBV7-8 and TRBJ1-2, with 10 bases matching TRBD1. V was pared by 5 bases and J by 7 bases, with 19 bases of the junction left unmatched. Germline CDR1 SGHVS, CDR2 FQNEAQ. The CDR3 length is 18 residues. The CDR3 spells CASSPYSFSTGGASGYTF. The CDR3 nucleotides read TGTGCCAGCAGCCCATACTCCTTCTCGACAGGGGGCGCGAGTGGCTACACCTTC.

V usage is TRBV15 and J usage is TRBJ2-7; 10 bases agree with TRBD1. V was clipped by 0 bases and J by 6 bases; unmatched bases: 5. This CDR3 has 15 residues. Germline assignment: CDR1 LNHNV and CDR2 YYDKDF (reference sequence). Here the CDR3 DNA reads TGTGCCACCAGCAGAGATGGGACAGGGGTTGGCGAGCAGTACTTC. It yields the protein CATSRDGTGVGEQYF.

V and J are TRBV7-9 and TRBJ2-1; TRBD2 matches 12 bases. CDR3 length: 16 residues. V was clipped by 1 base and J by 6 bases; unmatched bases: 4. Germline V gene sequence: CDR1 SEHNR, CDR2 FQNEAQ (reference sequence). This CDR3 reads CASSLGGTSGLNEQFF. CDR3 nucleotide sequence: TGTGCCAGCAGCTTAGGCGGGACTAGCGGGCTCAATGAGCAGTTCTTC.

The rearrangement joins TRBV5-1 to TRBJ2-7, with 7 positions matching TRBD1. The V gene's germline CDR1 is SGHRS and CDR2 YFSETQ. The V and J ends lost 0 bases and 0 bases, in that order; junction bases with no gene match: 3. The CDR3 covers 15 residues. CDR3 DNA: TGCGCCAGCAGCTTGGCATGGGACAGCTCCTACGAGCAGTACTTC. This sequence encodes CASSLAWDSSYEQYF.

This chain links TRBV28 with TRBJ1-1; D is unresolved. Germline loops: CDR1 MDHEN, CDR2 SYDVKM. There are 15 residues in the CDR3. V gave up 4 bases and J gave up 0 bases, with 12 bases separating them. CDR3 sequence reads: CASSSPAVLNTEAFF. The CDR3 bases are TGTGCCAGCAGTTCCCCCGCGGTCCTGAACACTGAAGCTTTCTTT.